This T cell receptor (beta chain) was captured by sequencing in a study of blood T cell repertoires in COVID-19. V dropped 5 bases and J dropped 1; count of bases not matched to a gene: 3. The CDR3 spans 14 residues. Germline V gene lookup returns CDR1 SGHTA and CDR2 FQGTGA. In the authors' methods: Reference gene primer amplification yielded estimated nucleated cell counts. The method was immunoSEQ multiplex PCR; TCRdb's version includes in-frame clones alone and lacks a portion of them. V and J calls plus clone size are reproduced from that table; the DNA served to infer D and trimming. Of around 310,000 clones in the sample, roughly 90% were seen once. Participants came from around 25 US areas, aged roughly 18 to 89 years.

The specimen was PBMCs or T cells enriched from blood (not recorded which). The chain combines TRBV7-3 with TRBJ1-1; 8 nucleotides match TRBD1. The clonotype was recovered from a woman between 40 and 50 years old who had recovered from COVID-19. The CDR3 nucleotides read TGTGCCAGCAGCCCTGACAGGGGGAACACTGAAGCTTTCTTT. The encoded protein is CASSPDRGNTEAFF.